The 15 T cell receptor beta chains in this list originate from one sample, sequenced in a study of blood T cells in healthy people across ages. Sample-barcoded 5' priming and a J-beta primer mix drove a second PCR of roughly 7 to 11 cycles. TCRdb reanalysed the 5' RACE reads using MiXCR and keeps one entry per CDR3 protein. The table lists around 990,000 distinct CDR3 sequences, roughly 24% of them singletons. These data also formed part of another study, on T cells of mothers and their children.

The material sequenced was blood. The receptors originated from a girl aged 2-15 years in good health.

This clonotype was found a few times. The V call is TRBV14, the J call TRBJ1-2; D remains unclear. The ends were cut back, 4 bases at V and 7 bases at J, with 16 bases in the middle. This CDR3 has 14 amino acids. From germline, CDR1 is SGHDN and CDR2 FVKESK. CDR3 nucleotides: TGTGCCAGCAGCCCGTATATAGCGGGAAGTGGCTACACCTTC. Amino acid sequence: CASSPYIAGSGYTF. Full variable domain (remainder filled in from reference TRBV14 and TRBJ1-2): EAGVTQFPSHSVIEKGQTVTLRCDPISGHDNLYWYRRVMGKEIKFLLHFVKESKQDESGMPNNRFLAERTGGTYSTLKVQPAELEDSGVYFCASSPYIAGSGYTFGSGTRLTVV.

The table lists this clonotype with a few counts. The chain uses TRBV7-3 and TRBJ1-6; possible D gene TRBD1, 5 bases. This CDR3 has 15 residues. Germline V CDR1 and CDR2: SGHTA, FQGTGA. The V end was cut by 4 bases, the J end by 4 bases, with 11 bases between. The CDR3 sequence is CASSSGTAYNSPLHF. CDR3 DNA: TGTGCCAGCAGCTCGGGGACTGCTTATAATTCACCCCTCCACTTT.

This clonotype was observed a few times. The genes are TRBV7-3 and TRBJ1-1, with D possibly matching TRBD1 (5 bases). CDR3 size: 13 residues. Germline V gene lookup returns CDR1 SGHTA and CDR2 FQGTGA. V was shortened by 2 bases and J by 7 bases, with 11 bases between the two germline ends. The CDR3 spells CASSLGGRGEAFF. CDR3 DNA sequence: TGTGCCAGCAGCTTAGGTGGGAGGGGTGAAGCTTTCTTT.

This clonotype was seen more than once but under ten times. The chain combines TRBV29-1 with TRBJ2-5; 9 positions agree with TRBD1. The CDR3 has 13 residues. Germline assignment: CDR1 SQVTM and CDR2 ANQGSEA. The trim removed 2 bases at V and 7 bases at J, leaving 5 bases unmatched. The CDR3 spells CSVERTGDGTQYF. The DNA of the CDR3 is TGCAGCGTTGAACGGACAGGGGACGGGACCCAGTACTTC.

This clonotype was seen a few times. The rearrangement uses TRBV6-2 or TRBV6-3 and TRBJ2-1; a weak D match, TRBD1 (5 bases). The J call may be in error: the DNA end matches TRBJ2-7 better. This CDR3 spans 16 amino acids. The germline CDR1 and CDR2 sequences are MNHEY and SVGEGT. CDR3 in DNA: TGTGCCAGCAGTGTTAACAGGAAAAAAGTGACCTACGAGCAGTACTTC. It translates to CASSVNRKKVTYEQYF.

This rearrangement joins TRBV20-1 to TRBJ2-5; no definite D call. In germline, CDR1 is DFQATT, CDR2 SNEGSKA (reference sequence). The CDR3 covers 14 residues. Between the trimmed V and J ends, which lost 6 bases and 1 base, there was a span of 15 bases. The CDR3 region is CSARPLTAQETQYF. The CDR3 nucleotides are TGCAGTGCCCGCCCATTAACAGCCCAAGAGACCCAGTACTTC.

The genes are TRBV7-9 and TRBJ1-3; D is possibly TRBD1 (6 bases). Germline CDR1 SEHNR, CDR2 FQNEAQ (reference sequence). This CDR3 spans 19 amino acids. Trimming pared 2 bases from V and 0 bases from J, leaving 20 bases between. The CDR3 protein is CASSLNREFSMSSGNTIYF. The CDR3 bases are TGTGCCAGCAGCTTAAACAGGGAGTTTTCGATGAGCTCTGGAAACACCATATATTTT.

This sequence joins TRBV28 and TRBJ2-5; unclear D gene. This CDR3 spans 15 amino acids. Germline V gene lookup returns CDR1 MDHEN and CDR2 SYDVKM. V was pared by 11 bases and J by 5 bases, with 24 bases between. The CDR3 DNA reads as TGTGCCTCCGGTCCTGCCATCCTCGATGCGGAGACCCAGTACTTC. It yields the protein CASGPAILDAETQYF.

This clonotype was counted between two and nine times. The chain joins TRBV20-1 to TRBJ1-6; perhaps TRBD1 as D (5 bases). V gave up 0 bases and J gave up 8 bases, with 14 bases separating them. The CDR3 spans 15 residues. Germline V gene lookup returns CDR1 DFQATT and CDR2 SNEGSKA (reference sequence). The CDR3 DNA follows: TGCAGTGCTAGAGATCAGGGCAAGGACCATTCACCCCTCCACTTT. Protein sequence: CSARDQGKDHSPLHF.

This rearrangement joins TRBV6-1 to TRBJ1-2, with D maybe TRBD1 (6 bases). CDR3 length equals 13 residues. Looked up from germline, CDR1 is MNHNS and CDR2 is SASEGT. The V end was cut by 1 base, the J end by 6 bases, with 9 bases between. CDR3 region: CASSEGAGDGYTF. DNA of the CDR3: TGTGCCAGCAGTGAAGGGGCAGGGGATGGCTACACCTTC.

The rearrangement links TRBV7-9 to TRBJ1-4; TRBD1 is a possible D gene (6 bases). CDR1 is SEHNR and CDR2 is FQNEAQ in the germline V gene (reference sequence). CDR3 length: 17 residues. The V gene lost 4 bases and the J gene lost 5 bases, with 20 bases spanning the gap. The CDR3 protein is CASSSPLQGALNEKLFF. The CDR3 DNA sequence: TGTGCCAGCAGCTCCCCCCTACAGGGTGCCCTAAATGAAAAACTGTTTTTT.

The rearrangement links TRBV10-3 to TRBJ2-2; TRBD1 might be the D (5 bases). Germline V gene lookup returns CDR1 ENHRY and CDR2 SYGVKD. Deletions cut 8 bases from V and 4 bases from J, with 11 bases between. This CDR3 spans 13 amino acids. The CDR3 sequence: CAIETEPTGELFF. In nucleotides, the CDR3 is TGTGCCATCGAGACAGAGCCCACCGGGGAGCTGTTTTTT.

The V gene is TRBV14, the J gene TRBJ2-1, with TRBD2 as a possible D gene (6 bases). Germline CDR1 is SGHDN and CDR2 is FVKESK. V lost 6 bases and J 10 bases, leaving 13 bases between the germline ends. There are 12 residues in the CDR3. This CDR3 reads CASSRTTIEQFF. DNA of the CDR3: TGTGCCAGCAGTCGGACTACAATCGAGCAGTTCTTC.

The CDR3 coding sequence is TGCGCCAGCAGGGGGGTTGAGCAGTACTTC. Its translation: CASRGVEQYF. This sequence joins TRBV10-2 and TRBJ2-7; either TRBD1 or TRBD2 may fit D (5 bases each). The CDR3 is 10 amino acids. V dropped 6 bases and J dropped 7 bases, with 7 bases sitting between them. Germline loops: CDR1 WSHSY, CDR2 SAAADI.

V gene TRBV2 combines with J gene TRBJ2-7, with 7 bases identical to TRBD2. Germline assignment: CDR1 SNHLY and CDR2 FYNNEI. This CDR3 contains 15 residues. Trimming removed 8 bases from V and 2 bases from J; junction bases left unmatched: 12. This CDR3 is CASALSGGGPYEQYF. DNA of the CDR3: TGTGCCAGCGCCCTGTCGGGGGGAGGGCCCTACGAGCAGTACTTC.